The 3 T cell receptor beta chains below come from one sample, sequenced in a study of beta chain features in type 1 diabetes. Since all of the isolated RNA was reverse transcribed, expressed TCRB transcripts were what got sequenced. Profiling relied on immunoSEQ multiplex PCR, and the TCRdb table lists in-frame clones only, not all of them. This table has 130,000 or so clones, just over 9% appearing once. The sequenced sample consisted of central memory CD4+ T cells from blood. The origin of the receptors is a man in his late teens or twenties in good health.

The genes are TRBV2 and TRBJ2-3; 10 nucleotides match TRBD2. This CDR3 is 15 amino acids long. J was trimmed by 5 bases and V by 4 bases; bases with no gene match: 6. CDR1 is SNHLY, CDR2 FYNNEI, per germline. The CDR3 region has the DNA TGTGCCAGCAGTGGGACTAGCGGTAGGAAAGATACGCAGTATTTT. This codes for CASSGTSGRKDTQYF.

There are a few counts of this clone. J is TRBJ1-1 and V is TRBV4-1, with unresolved D. Germline CDR1 is MGHRA and CDR2 is YSYEKL. The V and J ends lost 1 base and 0 bases respectively, with 6 bases between them. This CDR3 region has 14 residues. The DNA of the CDR3 is TGCGCCAGCAGCCAAGGAGCTCTGAACACTGAAGCTTTCTTT. It codes for CASSQGALNTEAFF.

This chain joins TRBV27 and TRBJ1-2, with a weak D call TRBD1 (6 bases). Germline assignment: CDR1 MNHEY and CDR2 SMNVEV (reference sequence). This CDR3 contains 13 residues. V gave up 4 bases and J gave up 4 bases, with 10 bases separating them. CDR3 amino acids: CASSSGGAYGYTF. The CDR3 nucleotides read TGTGCCAGCAGTTCGGGGGGGGCCTATGGCTACACCTTC.